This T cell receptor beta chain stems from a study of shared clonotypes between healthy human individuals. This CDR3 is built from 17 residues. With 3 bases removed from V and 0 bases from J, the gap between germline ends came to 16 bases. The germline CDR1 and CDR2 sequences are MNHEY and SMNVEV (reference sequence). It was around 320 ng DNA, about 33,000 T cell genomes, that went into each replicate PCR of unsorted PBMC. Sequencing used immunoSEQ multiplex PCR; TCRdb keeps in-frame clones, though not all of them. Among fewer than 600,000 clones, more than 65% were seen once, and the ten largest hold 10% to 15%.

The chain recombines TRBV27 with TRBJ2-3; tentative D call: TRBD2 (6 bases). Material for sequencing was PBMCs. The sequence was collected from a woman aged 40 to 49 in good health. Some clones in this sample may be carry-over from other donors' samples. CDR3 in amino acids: CASSFRAGGPSTDTQYF. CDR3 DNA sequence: TGTGCCAGCAGTTTCCGAGCGGGCGGCCCAAGCACAGATACGCAGTATTTT.